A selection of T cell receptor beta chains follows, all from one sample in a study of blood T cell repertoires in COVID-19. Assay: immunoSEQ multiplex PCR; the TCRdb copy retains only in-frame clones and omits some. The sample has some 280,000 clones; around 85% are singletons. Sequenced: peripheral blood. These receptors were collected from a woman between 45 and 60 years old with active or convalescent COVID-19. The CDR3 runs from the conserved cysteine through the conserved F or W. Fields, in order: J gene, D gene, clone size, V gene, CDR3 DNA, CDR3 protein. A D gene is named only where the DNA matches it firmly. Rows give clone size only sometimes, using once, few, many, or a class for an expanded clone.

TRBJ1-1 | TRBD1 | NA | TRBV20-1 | TGCAGTGCTTCCCGGACAGGGGAAGCTTTCTTT | CSASRTGEAFF
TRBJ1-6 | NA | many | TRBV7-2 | TGTGCCAGCAGCTTAGATAGGCAGGCAGGGGCGTCATATAATTCACCCCTCCACTTT | CASSLDRQAGASYNSPLHF
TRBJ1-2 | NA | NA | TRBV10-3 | TGTGCCATCAGTGAGTCGACTCGGCCGGACAGCTCCTATGGCTACACCTTC | CAISESTRPDSSYGYTF
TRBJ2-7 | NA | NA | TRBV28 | TGTGCCAGCAGTCCCCCGACTAGAGAGCAGTACTTC | CASSPPTREQYF
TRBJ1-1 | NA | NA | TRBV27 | TGTGCCAGCAGTCCGATAGGACAGACACGTGAAGCTTTCTTT | CASSPIGQTREAFF
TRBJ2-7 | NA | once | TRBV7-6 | TGTGCCAGCAGCTTAGTCCAAGGGGTCTCCTACGAGCAGTACTTC | CASSLVQGVSYEQYF
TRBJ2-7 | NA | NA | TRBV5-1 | TGCGCCAGCAGCTTGGTGGGTTATGGCGGCGACGAGCAGTACTTC | CASSLVGYGGDEQYF
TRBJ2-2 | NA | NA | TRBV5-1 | TGCGCCAGCAGCTTCCAGCGGAGCAACACCGGGGAGCTGTTTTTT | CASSFQRSNTGELFF
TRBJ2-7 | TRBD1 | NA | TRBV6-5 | TGTGCCAGCAGTTACTCCGTCGAGACAGGGGACTACGAGCAGTACTTC | CASSYSVETGDYEQYF
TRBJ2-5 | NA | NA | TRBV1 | TGCACCAGCAGCCAGGGACTAGCGGAAGAAGAGACCCAGTACTTC | CTSSQGLAEEETQYF
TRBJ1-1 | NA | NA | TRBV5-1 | TGCGCCAGCAGCTTGCCCTTCAGGGGTAGGAACACTGAAGCTTTCTTT | CASSLPFRGRNTEAFF
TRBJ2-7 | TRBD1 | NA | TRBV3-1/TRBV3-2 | TGTGCCAGCAGCCAAGACCGGGACAGGGACCTATCATTGGCCTACGAGCAGTACTTC | CASSQDRDRDLSLAYEQYF
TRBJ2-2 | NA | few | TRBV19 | TGTGCCAGTAGTCGGACAGCTGACACCGGGGAGCTGTTTTTT | CASSRTADTGELFF
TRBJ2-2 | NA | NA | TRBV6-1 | TGTGCCAGCAGTGAGGCCGGGAAAAAAAGGACCGGGGAGCTGTTTTTT | CASSEAGKKRTGELFF
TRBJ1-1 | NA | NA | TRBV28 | TGTGCCAGCAGACCCTTCACAGTGAACACTGAAGCTTTCTTT | CASRPFTVNTEAFF
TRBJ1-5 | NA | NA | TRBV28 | TGTGCCAGCAGGTTTCGGCAGGGGAATCAGCCCCAGCATTTT | CASRFRQGNQPQHF